This TCR beta chain was profiled in a study of T cells in Graves' hyperthyroidism and ophthalmopathy. Study outcomes and limitations: Researchers found most expanded thyroid clonotypes above 0.001 in blood as well.

V lost 3 bases and J 5 bases, leaving 11 bases between the germline ends. This CDR3 region has 13 residues. Germline CDR1 DFQATT, CDR2 SNEGSKA (reference sequence). Researchers took RNA transcripts and amplified the TCR beta CDR3 regions from them. With the HTBI primer set, the TCR CDR3 went through a first round of RT-PCR. Each CDR3 protein gets one entry after TCRdb re-called the multiplex PCR reads with MiXCR. The sample lists around 300,000 distinct CDR3 sequences; about an eighth were seen once. The hyperthyroidism was newly diagnosed and had lasted under 2 months; the patients were aged 18 to 65. PBMCs were derived from approximately 10 ml fresh peripheral blood. This clonotype came up many times. Its target is unknown.

The TCR was taken from a woman in her 40s with Graves' hyperthyroidism. The rearrangement links TRBV20-1 to TRBJ2-1; possible D gene TRBD1, 5 bases. Sequencing was carried out using blood. CDR3 region: CSARSGFDNEQFF. The CDR3 DNA sequence: TGCAGTGCTAGGTCAGGGTTCGACAATGAGCAGTTCTTC.